The subject of this entry is one T cell receptor (beta chain). This sample stems from a study of shared clonotypes between healthy human individuals. Donors comprised healthy HIV-negative adults lacking recent acute infections or vaccinations. The V gene's germline CDR1 is KGHSH and CDR2 LQKENI. The CDR3 totals 19 residues. Trimming removed 8 bases from V and 7 bases from J, with 35 bases in between. Profiling relied on immunoSEQ multiplex PCR, and the TCRdb table lists in-frame clones only, not all of them. The sample has about 1 million clones; under 80% are singletons. The source is a man between 18 and 29 years old in good health. The genes are TRBV18 and TRBJ1-2; D possibly corresponds to TRBD1 (6 bases). Sequencing input: memory CD4+ T cells sorted from blood. Noted subset: CD45RA-negative fraction. The CDR3, as DNA: TGTGCCAGCCCTACCGAGGGGGGTAGGGTTAGGGTCCCCGGGGGTGGCTACACCTTC. Encoded protein: CASPTEGGRVRVPGGGYTF. The full variable domain, completed using reference TRBV18 and TRBJ1-2, is NAGVMQNPRHLVRRRGQEARLRCSPMKGHSHVYWYRQLPEEGLKFMVYLQKENIIDESGMPKERFSAEFPKEGPSILRIQQVVRGDSAAYFCASPTEGGRVRVPGGGYTFGSGTRLTVV.